This T cell receptor beta chain appears in the sequencing data of a study of PD-L1 blockade in urothelial cancer. The patients had locally advanced or metastatic urothelial carcinoma. This CDR3 comprises 14 residues. Germline CDR1 and CDR2: SGHVS and FQNEAQ. V gave up 0 bases and J gave up 3 bases, with 9 bases separating them. Some clones are missing from TCRdb's copy, which holds only in-frame ones; the method was immunoSEQ multiplex PCR. The table has about 56,000 clones, 86% seen once. Sequenced material: PBMCs, taken around atezolizumab (anti-PD-L1) treatment. The sequence came from a man aged 45-60 years with urothelial cancer. The rearrangement joins TRBV7-8 to TRBJ2-7; the D gene is possibly TRBD1 (5 bases). CDR3 in DNA: TGTGCCAGCAGCTTAGCGAGACAGATCTACGAGCAGTACTTC. Translating it yields CASSLARQIYEQYF.